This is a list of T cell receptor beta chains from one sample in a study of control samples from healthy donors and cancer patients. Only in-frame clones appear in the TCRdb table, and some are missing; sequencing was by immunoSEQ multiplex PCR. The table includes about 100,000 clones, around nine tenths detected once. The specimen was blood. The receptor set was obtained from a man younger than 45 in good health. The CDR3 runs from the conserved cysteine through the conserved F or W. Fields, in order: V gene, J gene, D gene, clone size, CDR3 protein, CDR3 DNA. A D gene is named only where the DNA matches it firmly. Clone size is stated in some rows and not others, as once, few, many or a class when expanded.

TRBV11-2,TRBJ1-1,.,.,CASSLVPGAGDFF,TGTGCCAGCAGCTTAGTCCCAGGGGCTGGGGATTTCTTT
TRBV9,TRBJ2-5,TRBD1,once,CASSQTGAGGETQYF,TGTGCCAGCAGCCAAACAGGGGCTGGGGGAGAGACCCAGTACTTC
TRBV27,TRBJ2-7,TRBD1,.,CASSMEGTGSHEQYF,TGTGCCAGCAGCATGGAAGGGACAGGGTCCCACGAGCAGTACTTC
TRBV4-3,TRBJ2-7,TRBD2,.,CASSRSSGGTYEQYF,TGCGCCAGCAGCCGATCTAGCGGGGGTACCTACGAGCAGTACTTC
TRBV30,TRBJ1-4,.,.,CAWGDIEKLFF,TGTGCCTGGGGGGACATTGAAAAACTGTTTTTT
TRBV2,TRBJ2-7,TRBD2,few,CAGGLGLAGKQYF,TGTGCCGGAGGGCTCGGACTAGCCGGGAAGCAGTACTTC
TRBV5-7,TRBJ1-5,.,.,CASSLAYRAASGPQHF,TGTGCCAGCAGCTTGGCGTACCGGGCCGCTTCTGGGCCCCAGCATTTT
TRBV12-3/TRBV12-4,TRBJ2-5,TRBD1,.,CASSFTGEETQYF,TGTGCCAGCAGTTTTACAGGGGAAGAGACCCAGTACTTC
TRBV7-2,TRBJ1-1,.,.,CASSTHDRLNTEAFF,TGTGCCAGCAGCACCCACGACAGGCTGAACACTGAAGCTTTCTTT
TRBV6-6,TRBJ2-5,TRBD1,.,CASSAHRGRGETQYF,TGTGCCTCCAGCGCCCACAGGGGAAGGGGTGAGACCCAGTACTTC
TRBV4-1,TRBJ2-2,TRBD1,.,CASSQDPGQGNTGELFF,TGCGCCAGCAGCCAAGACCCGGGACAGGGCAACACCGGGGAGCTGTTTTTT
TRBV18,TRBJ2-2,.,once,CASSPLEGELFF,TGTGCCAGCTCACCGCTTGAGGGGGAGCTGTTTTTT
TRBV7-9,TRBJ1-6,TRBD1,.,CASSGGGGQGNSPLHF,TGTGCCAGCAGCGGCGGTGGGGGACAGGGTAATTCACCCCTCCACTTT
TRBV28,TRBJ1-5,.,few,CASSPLGARNQPQHF,TGTGCCAGCAGCCCGCTCGGGGCACGTAATCAGCCCCAGCATTTT
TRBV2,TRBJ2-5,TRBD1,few,CASSEPGQAETQYF,TGTGCCAGCAGTGAACCGGGACAGGCGGAGACCCAGTACTTC
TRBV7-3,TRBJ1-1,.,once,CASRLYEMNTEAFF,TGTGCCAGCAGGCTATACGAGATGAACACTGAAGCTTTCTTT
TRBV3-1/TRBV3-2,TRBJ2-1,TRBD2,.,CASSQAGTSGGTNNEQFF,TGTGCCAGCAGCCAAGCCGGGACTAGCGGGGGGACCAACAATGAGCAGTTCTTC
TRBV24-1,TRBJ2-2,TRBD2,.,CATSDRDYFTGELFF,TGTGCCACCAGTGACCGGGACTACTTTACCGGGGAGCTGTTTTTT
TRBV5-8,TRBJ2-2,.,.,CASSRDGATGELFF,TGTGCCAGCAGCAGGGACGGGGCCACCGGGGAGCTGTTTTTT
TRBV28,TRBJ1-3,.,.,CASSWESSGNTIYF,TGTGCCAGCAGTTGGGAAAGCTCTGGAAACACCATATATTTT
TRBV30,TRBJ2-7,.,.,CAWSPFPYEQYF,TGTGCCTGGAGCCCGTTCCCATACGAGCAGTACTTC
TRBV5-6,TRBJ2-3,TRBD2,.,CASRQKAGVVDTQYF,TGTGCCAGCAGGCAAAAAGCGGGAGTGGTAGATACGCAGTATTTT
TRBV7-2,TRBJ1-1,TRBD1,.,CASSLTGTGSRGEAFF,TGTGCCAGCAGCTTAACCGGGACAGGCTCAAGAGGTGAAGCTTTCTTT
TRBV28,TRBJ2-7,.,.,CASSFGQANYEQYF,TGTGCCAGCAGTTTTGGGCAGGCCAACTACGAGCAGTACTTC
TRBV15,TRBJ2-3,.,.,CATSRDWGVTDTQYF,TGTGCCACCAGCAGAGATTGGGGAGTTACAGATACGCAGTATTTT
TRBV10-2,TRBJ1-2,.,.,CAIRVGGEGYTF,TGCGCCATTCGGGTGGGGGGAGAAGGCTACACCTTC
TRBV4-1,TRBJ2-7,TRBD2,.,CASSQDFGGGNYEQYF,TGCGCCAGCAGCCAAGATTTCGGCGGGGGGAATTACGAGCAGTACTTC
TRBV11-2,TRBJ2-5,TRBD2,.,CASSPSGKETQYF,TGTGCCAGCAGCCCTAGCGGAAAAGAGACCCAGTACTTC
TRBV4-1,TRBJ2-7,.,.,CASTHEMGALYEQYF,TGCGCCAGCACTCACGAGATGGGGGCGCTCTACGAGCAGTACTTC
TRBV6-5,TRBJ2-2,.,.,CASSYSNTGELFF,TGTGCCAGCAGTTACTCAAACACCGGGGAGCTGTTTTTT
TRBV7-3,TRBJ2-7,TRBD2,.,CASSPGSSGPYEQYF,TGTGCCAGCAGTCCGGGTTCTAGCGGCCCCTACGAGCAGTACTTC
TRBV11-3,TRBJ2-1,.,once,CASTLAYNEQFF,TGTGCCAGCACCTTAGCCTACAATGAGCAGTTCTTC
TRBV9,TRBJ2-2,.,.,CASSQNTGELFF,TGTGCCAGCAGCCAAAACACCGGGGAGCTGTTTTTT
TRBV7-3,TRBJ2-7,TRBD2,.,CASSEGLASYEQYF,TGTGCCAGCAGCGAGGGACTAGCGTCCTACGAGCAGTACTTC
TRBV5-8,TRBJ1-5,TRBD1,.,CASSRVGQNSNQPQHF,TGTGCCAGCAGCCGCGTGGGACAGAATAGCAATCAGCCCCAGCATTTT
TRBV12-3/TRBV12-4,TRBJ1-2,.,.,CASIGRGDDGYTF,TGTGCCAGCATCGGCAGGGGCGACGATGGCTACACCTTC
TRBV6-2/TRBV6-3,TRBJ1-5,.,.,CASSFRGSNQPQHF,TGTGCCAGCAGTTTCAGGGGAAGCAATCAGCCCCAGCATTTT
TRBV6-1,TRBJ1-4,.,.,CASSEGFHSEIRGEKLFF,TGTGCCAGCAGTGAAGGGTTCCACTCGGAGATAAGAGGAGAAAAACTGTTTTTT
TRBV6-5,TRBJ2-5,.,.,CASRYGSTETQYF,TGTGCCAGCAGATACGGGTCCACGGAGACCCAGTACTTC
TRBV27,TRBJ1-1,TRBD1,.,CASSPRTGPNTEAFF,TGTGCCAGCAGTCCACGGACAGGGCCTAACACTGAAGCTTTCTTT
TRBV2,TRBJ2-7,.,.,CASGGTPLNF,TGTGCCAGCGGCGGGACACCCCTGAACTTC
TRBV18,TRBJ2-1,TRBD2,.,CASSPTLTSGRANEQFF,TGTGCCAGCTCACCAACCCTCACTAGCGGGAGGGCCAATGAGCAGTTCTTC
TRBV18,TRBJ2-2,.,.,CASAGQTGELFF,TGTGCCAGCGCAGGCCAAACCGGGGAGCTGTTTTTT
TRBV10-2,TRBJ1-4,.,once,CAVMKRDGEKLFF,TGCGCCGTAATGAAAAGGGATGGTGAAAAACTGTTTTTT
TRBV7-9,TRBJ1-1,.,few,CASSLEEGENTEAFF,TGTGCCAGCAGCTTAGAAGAAGGGGAGAACACTGAAGCTTTCTTT
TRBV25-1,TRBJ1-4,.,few,CASSRYGQLFF,TGTGCCAGCAGCCGCTACGGTCAGCTGTTTTTT
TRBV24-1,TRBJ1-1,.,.,CATSDGHANTEAFF,TGTGCCACCAGTGACGGACACGCGAACACTGAAGCTTTCTTT
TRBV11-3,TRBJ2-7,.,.,CASSSGGSYEQYF,TGTGCCAGCAGCTCAGGAGGTTCCTACGAGCAGTACTTC
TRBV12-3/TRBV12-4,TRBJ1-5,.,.,CASSLVPISPQHF,TGTGCCAGCAGCTTAGTCCCGATCAGCCCCCAGCATTTT
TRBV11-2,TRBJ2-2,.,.,CASSLVGHNTGELFF,TGTGCCAGCAGCTTAGTAGGGCACAACACCGGGGAGCTGTTTTTT
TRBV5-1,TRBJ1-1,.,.,CASSLQHTGTEAFF,TGCGCCAGCAGCTTGCAGCATACGGGGACTGAAGCTTTCTTT